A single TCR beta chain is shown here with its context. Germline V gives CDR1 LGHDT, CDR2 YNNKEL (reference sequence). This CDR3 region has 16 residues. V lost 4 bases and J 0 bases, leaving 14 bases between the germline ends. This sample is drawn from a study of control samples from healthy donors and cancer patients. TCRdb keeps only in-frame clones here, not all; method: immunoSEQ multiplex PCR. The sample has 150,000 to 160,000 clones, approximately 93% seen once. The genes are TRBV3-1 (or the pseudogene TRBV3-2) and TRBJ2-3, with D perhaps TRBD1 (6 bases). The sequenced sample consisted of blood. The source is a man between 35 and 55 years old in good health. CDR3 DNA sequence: TGTGCCAGCAGCCGCGGGCAGGGGTATAGCACAGATACGCAGTATTTT. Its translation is CASSRGQGYSTDTQYF.